This T cell receptor beta chain was sequenced during a study of T cell repertoires in cytomegalovirus infection (dated by TCRdb to about 2019). Describing the broader study: Because public TCR beta signatures pointed to carriage of CMV infection together with the matching HLA type, the HLA type of each donor mattered for the analysis. Study-wide conclusions, independent of this receptor: In both this cohort and an independent roughly 330-donor cohort, the cumulative frequency of public TCR beta family members distinguished carriers of CMV infection plus the relevant HLA type. In the ex vivo response, HLA-C-restricted CMV-specific TCR beta clonotypes were dominant, and in two of eight donors the single most frequent clonotype came from this HLA-C-restricted group.

TCRdb names Illumina HiSeq 1500 as the instrument used. The raw public reads went through TCRdb reprocessing: fastp at Q25, MiXCR clone calling, in-frame beta chains kept. CDR3 protein sequences are deduplicated, and each keeps its most common genes and DNA. The sample table holds around 440,000 distinct CDR3 sequences, of which roughly 10% were seen once. In total, the top ten clones hold about 9.4% of the sample. The germline V and J ends show losses of 5 bases and 8 bases respectively, and no gene match explains 9 bases of the junction. The germline V gene gives CDR1 as SGHVS and CDR2 as FNYEAQ. The CDR3, from cysteine to phenylalanine, totals 15 residues. Just the 45-base CDR3 DNA is kept, in frame starting at base 1. This clonotype was found many times. Its recognized antigen is unknown. Per-nucleotide qualities are absent, and no much larger clonotype sits a single base away.

The chain is made from TRBV7-6 and TRBJ1-6; 7 of the junction bases match TRBD1. The receptor's source is a human donor in good health (CMV status not recorded). Some clones in this sample may be carry-over from other donors' samples. The sample consisted of PBMCs. The CDR3 in this case is CASSSRQGADSPLHF. The DNA is as follows: TGTGCCAGCAGCAGCCGACAGGGCGCTGATTCACCCCTCCACTTT.